The present TCR beta chain was sequenced within a study of blood T cells in healthy people across ages. On the study more broadly: The capture of about one barcoded beta molecule per two T cells was achieved by template switching. General study points: For the donors, CMV status was unknown and possibly confounded expanded clonotype changes. Significant beta diversity loss was already apparent by age around 36, declining roughly linearly. Greater diversity and more naive CD4+ cells were seen in long-lived donors than in aged donors.

The V end lost 8 bases, the J end lost 5 bases, and 19 bases lay between the germline ends. Germline values: CDR1 SNHLY, CDR2 FYNNEI. The CDR3 is 15 amino acids. Next came a second PCR, run for about 7 to 12 cycles, which used a sample-barcoded 5' primer along with a J-beta primer mix. TCRdb passed the 5' RACE reads through MiXCR, listing each CDR3 protein once. Of about 830,000 distinct CDR3 sequences listed, approximately 65% are singletons. Turning to this clonotype: What it binds is unknown.

The sample comprised blood. This sequence joins TRBV2 and TRBJ2-1; no clear D gene. This receptor was identified in a man aged 30-40 years in good health. This CDR3 is CASVEAAGWHNEQFF. CDR3 in DNA: TGTGCCAGCGTAGAAGCAGCCGGGTGGCACAATGAGCAGTTCTTC.